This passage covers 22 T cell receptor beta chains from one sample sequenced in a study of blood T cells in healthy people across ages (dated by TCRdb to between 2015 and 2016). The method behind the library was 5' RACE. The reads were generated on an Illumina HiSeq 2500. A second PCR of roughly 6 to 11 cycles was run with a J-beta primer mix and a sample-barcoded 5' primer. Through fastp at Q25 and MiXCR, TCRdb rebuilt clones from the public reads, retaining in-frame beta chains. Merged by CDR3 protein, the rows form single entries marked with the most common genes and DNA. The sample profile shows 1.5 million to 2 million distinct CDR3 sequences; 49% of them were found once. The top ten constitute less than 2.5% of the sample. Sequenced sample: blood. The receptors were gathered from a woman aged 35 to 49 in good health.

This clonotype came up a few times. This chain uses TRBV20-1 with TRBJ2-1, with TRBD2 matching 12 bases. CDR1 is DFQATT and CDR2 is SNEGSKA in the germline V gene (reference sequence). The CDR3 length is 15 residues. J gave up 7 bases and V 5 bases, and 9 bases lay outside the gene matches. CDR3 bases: TGCAGTGCTCCCCCCCTAGCGGGGGGGTGGAATGAGCAGTTCTTC. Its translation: CSAPPLAGGWNEQFF.

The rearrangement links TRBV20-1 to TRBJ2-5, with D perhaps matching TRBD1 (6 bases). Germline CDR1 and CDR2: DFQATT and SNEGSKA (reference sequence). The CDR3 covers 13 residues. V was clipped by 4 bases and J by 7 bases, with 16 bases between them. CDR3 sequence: CSAISRGIGTQYF. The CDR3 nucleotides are TGCAGTGCTATCTCCAGGGGCATCGGGACCCAGTACTTC.

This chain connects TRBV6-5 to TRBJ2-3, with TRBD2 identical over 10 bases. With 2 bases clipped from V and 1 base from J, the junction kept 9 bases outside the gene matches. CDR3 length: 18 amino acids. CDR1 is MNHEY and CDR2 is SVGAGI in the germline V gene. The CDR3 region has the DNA TGTGCCAGCAGTTACCCCCAGCTAAGCGGGGGGGGCACAGATACGCAGTATTTT. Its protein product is CASSYPQLSGGGTDTQYF.

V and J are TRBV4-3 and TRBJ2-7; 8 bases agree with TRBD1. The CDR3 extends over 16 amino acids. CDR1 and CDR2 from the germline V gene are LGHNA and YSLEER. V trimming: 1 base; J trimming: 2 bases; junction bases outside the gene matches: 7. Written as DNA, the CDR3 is TGCGCCAGCAGCCAAGTATGGGGGACAGGCACCTACGAGCAGTACTTC. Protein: CASSQVWGTGTYEQYF.

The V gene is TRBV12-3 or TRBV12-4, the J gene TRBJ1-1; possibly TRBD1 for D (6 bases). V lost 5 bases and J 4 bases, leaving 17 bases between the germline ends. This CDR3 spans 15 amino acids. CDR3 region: CASSPPQGFITEAFF. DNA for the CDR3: TGTGCCAGCAGTCCGCCACAGGGTTTTATCACTGAAGCTTTCTTT.

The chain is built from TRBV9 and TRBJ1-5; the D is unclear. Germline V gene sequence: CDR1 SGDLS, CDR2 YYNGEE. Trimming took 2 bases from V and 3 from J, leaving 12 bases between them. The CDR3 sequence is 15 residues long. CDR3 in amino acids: CASSVEPGNNQPQHF. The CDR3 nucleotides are TGTGCCAGCAGCGTGGAACCGGGGAACAATCAGCCCCAGCATTTT.

The CDR3 DNA follows: TGCAGTGCTACCGACCAGGGGGCGGTGGGCGACACGCCCCAGCATTTT. Translated, it gives CSATDQGAVGDTPQHF. V usage is TRBV20-1 and J usage is TRBJ1-5; 8 positions agree with TRBD1. Per germline, CDR1 DFQATT and CDR2 SNEGSKA (reference sequence). The CDR3 runs 16 residues. J was trimmed by 9 bases and V by 4 bases; bases with no gene match: 17.

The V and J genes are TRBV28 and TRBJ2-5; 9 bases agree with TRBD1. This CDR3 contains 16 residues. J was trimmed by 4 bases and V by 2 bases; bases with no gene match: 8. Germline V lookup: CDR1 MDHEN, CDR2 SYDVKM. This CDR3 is CASSLGTGSVGETQYF. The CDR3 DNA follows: TGTGCCAGCAGTTTAGGGACAGGGAGTGTTGGAGAGACCCAGTACTTC.

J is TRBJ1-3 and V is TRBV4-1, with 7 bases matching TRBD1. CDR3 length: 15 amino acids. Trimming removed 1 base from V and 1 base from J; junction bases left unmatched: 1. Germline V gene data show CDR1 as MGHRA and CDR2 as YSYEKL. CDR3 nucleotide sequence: TGCGCCAGCAGCCAAGGGACAGGTTCTGGAAACACCATATATTTT. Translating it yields CASSQGTGSGNTIYF.

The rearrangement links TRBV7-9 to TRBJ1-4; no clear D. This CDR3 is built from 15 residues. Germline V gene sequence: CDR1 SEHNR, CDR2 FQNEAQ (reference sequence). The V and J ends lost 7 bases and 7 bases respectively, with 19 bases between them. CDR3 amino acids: CASTFLAGKGEKLFF. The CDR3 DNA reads TGTGCCAGCACCTTTCTAGCTGGGAAGGGTGAAAAACTGTTTTTT.

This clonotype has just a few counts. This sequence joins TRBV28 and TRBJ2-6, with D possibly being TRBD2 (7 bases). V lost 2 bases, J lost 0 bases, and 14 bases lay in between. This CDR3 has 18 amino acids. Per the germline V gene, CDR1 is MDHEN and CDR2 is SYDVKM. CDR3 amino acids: CASSLRGGPSSGANVLTF. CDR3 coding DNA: TGTGCCAGCAGTTTAAGGGGGGGCCCGAGCTCTGGGGCCAACGTCCTGACTTTC.

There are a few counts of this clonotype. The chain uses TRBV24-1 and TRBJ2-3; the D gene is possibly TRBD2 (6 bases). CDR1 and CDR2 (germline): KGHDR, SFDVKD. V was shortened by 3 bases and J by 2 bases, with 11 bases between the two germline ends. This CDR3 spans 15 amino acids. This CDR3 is CATSDPRTITDTQYF. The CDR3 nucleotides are TGTGCCACCAGTGATCCTCGGACTATCACAGATACGCAGTATTTT.

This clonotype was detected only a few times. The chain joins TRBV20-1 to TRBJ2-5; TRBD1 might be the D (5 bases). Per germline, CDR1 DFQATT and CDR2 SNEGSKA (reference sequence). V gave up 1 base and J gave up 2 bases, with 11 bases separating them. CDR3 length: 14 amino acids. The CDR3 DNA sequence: TGCAGTGCTAGAGTCAGGGCCCGTCAAGAGACCCAGTACTTC. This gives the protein CSARVRARQETQYF.

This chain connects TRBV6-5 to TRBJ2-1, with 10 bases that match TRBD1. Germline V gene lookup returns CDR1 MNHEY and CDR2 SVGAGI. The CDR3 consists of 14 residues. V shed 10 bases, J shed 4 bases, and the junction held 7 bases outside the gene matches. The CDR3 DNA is TGTGCCACATCGACAGGGGGCGTTTACAATGAGCAGTTCTTC. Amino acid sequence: CATSTGGVYNEQFF.

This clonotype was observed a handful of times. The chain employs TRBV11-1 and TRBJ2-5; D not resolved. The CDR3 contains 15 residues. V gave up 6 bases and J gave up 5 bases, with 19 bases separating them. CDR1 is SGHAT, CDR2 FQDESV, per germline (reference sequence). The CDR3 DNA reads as TGTGCCAGCAGTTCGCCGTCCGGCGTATCTGAGACCCAGTACTTC. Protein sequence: CASSSPSGVSETQYF.

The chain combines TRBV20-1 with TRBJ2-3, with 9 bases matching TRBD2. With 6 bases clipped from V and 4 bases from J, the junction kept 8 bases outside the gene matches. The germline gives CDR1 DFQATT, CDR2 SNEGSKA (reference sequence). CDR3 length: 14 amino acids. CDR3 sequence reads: CSAGGGAGADTQYF. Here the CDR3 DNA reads TGCAGTGCAGGCGGGGGGGCCGGGGCAGATACGCAGTATTTT.

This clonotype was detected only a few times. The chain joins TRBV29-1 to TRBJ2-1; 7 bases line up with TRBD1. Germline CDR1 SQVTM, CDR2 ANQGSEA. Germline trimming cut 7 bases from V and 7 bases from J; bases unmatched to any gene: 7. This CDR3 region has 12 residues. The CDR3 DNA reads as TGCAGCGGGGTGACAGGGCCGAATGAGCAGTTCTTC. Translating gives CSGVTGPNEQFF.

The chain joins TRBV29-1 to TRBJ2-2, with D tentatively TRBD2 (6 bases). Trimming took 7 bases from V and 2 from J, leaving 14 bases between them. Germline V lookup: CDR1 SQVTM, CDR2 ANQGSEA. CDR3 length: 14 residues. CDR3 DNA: TGCAGCGCCAACCGGGGGATCAACACCGGGGAGCTGTTTTTT. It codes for CSANRGINTGELFF.

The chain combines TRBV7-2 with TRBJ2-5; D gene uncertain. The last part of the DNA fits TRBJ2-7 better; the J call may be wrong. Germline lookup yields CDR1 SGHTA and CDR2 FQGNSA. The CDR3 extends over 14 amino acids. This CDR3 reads CASSLIPGTYEQYF. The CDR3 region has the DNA TGTGCCAGCAGCTTAATTCCAGGAACCTACGAGCAGTACTTC.

The CDR3 bases are TGCAGCGTTGTCCCCATCCCGGGGGTGAACACTGAAGCTTTCTTT. It codes for CSVVPIPGVNTEAFF. This sequence joins TRBV29-1 and TRBJ1-1, with a possible D match to TRBD1 (5 bases). Germline V gene data show CDR1 as SQVTM and CDR2 as ANQGSEA. Trimming shortened V by 4 bases and J by 0 bases, and 15 bases separated the two germline ends. This CDR3 has 15 amino acids.

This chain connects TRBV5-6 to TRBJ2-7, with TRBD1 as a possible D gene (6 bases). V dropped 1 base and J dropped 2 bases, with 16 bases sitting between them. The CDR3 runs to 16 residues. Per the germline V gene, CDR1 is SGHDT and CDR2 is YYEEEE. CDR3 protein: CASSLRLQGDPYEQYF. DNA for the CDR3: TGTGCCAGCAGCTTGCGCTTACAGGGAGACCCCTACGAGCAGTACTTC.

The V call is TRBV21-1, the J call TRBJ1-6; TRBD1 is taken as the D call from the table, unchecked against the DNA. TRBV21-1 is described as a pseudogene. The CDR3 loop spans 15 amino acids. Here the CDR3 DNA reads TGTGCCAGCAGCAAAAGAGACAGTAAGAATTCACCCCTCCACTTT. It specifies CASSKRDSKNSPLHF.